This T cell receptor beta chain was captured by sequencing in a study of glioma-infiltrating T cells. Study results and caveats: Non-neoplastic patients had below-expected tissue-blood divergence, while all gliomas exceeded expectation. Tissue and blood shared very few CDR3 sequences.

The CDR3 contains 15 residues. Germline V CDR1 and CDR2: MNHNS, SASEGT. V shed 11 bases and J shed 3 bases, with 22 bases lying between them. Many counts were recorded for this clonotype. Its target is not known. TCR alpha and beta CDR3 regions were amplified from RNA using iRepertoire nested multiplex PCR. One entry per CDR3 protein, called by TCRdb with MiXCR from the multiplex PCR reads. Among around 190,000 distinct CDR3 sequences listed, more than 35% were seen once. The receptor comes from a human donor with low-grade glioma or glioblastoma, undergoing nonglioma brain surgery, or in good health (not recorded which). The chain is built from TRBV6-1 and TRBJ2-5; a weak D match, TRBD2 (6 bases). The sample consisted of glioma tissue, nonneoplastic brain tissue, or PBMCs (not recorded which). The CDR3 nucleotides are TGTGCCGGACGAGCGGGCCCTTATAAGGAAGAGACCCAGTACTTC. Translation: CAGRAGPYKEETQYF.